The present T cell receptor beta chain was sequenced within a study of blood T cell repertoires in COVID-19. Background on the study: PBMCs, B-cell-depleted T cells, or T cells provided the cDNA or gDNA that made up the material.

TCRdb's table, derived via immunoSEQ multiplex PCR, lists solely in-frame clones and lacks some. The data show roughly 110,000 clones, 80% to 95% seen once. CDR1 LNHDA and CDR2 SQIVND come from the germline V gene (reference sequence). With 6 bases removed from V and 4 bases from J, the gap between germline ends came to 21 bases. The CDR3 runs to 17 residues. The J gene is TRBJ1-4, the V gene TRBV19; D uncertain. Sequenced material: peripheral blood. The TCR was taken from a woman aged 30 to 39 with acute or convalescent COVID-19. The CDR3 DNA reads TGTGCCAGTAGAAACCCCTACTTTGGAGGAGATAATGAAAAACTGTTTTTT. Amino acids: CASRNPYFGGDNEKLFF.